Detailed here is one T cell receptor beta chain. The source of the sample is a study of blood T cell repertoires in COVID-19. The CDR3 sequence is 13 residues long. V lost 4 bases and J 11 bases, leaving 17 bases between the germline ends. Germline V gives CDR1 PRHDT, CDR2 FYEKMQ (reference sequence). Assay: immunoSEQ multiplex PCR; the TCRdb copy retains only in-frame clones and omits some. The table lists about 200,000 clones, about 88% of them singletons. This chain links TRBV13 with TRBJ1-1; D gene unclear. This TCR was recovered from a man aged 40-49 years with active or convalescent COVID-19. Source material: peripheral blood. The CDR3 reads CASSSGEDGDAFF. The CDR3 DNA reads as TGTGCCAGCAGCTCCGGGGAGGATGGAGACGCTTTCTTT.